The rows below give T cell receptor beta chains drawn from one sample of a study of T cell responses to AZD1222 COVID-19 vaccine. The data were produced by immunoSEQ multiplex PCR, yet TCRdb's version contains in-frame clones alone and is incomplete. The sample carries some 180,000 clones, approximately 90% recorded once. Here the sequenced sample was peripheral blood, taken on day 0 of AZD1222 vaccination. Receptors originate from an adult in good health. Both conserved end residues are part of each CDR3. Fields, in order: V gene, D gene, J gene, clone size, CDR3 DNA, CDR3 protein. A D gene is named only where the DNA matches it firmly. Expanded clones are given a class, and other clones once, few, many or no size at all.

>TRBV5-6|NA|TRBJ1-5|NA
TGTGCCAGCAGCTTGAAATTGAGGGAAAGTCAGCCCCAGCATTTT
CASSLKLRESQPQHF
>TRBV28|NA|TRBJ1-5|NA
TGTGCCAGCAAACCGGGACGGACTTCTCATCAGCCCCAGCATTTT
CASKPGRTSHQPQHF
>TRBV10-3|NA|TRBJ1-1|NA
TGTGCCACCAGCCGACCTTTTTTCGTGAACACTGAAGCTTTCTTT
CATSRPFFVNTEAFF
>TRBV30|TRBD1|TRBJ1-5|NA
TGTGCCTGGAGTGTAACCGGGACAGGGGCCCATCAGCCCCAGCATTTT
CAWSVTGTGAHQPQHF
>TRBV18|NA|TRBJ2-4|NA
TGTGCCAGCTCACCACCGATCTCGGAAGTTCTAGCCAAAAACATTCAGTACTTC
CASSPPISEVLAKNIQYF
>TRBV7-2|NA|TRBJ2-7|NA
TGTGCCAGCAGCTCCCTACACCAAGAGCAGTACTTC
CASSSLHQEQYF
>TRBV6-5|NA|TRBJ1-3|NA
TGTGCCAGCAGTTACTCGAATTTCGCTGGAAACACCATATATTTT
CASSYSNFAGNTIYF
>TRBV28|TRBD1|TRBJ1-5|few
TGTGCCAGCACAGGTCCAGGGGGGAATCAGCCCCAGCATTTT
CASTGPGGNQPQHF
>TRBV9|NA|TRBJ2-7|NA
TGTGCCAGCAGCCGGCAGGACTCCTACGAGCAGTACTTC
CASSRQDSYEQYF
>TRBV28|TRBD1|TRBJ1-2|NA
TGTGCCAGCAGTTTACAGGGGGCGTATGGCTACACCTTC
CASSLQGAYGYTF
>TRBV19|NA|TRBJ2-7|once
TGTGCCAGTAGCGTTCAGGATGTCCCCACCTACGAGCAGTACTTC
CASSVQDVPTYEQYF
>TRBV6-1|TRBD1|TRBJ1-5|few
TGTGCCAGCAGTGAAGCACGGACAGGGGATCGTAGCAATCAGCCCCAGCATTTT
CASSEARTGDRSNQPQHF
>TRBV6-5|NA|TRBJ1-6|NA
TGTGCCAGCAGGCCAGGCTTCTATAATTCACCCCTCCACTTT
CASRPGFYNSPLHF
>TRBV6-6|NA|TRBJ2-7|NA
TGTGCCAGCAGTCTAAACCCCTACGAGCAGTACTTC
CASSLNPYEQYF
>TRBV27|NA|TRBJ1-6|NA
TGTTTTGGGGGAACCTATAATTCACCCCTCCACTTT
CFGGTYNSPLHF
>TRBV6-1|NA|TRBJ1-1|NA
TGTGCCAGCAGTGACAACCCGACGGTGAACACTGAAGCTTTCTTT
CASSDNPTVNTEAFF
>TRBV9|TRBD2|TRBJ2-5|NA
TGTGCCAGCAGCGTAGATTACCGCGGGAGCCCCGAGACCCAGTACTTC
CASSVDYRGSPETQYF
>TRBV9|NA|TRBJ1-4|NA
TGTGCCAGCAGCCCCCGCTACGCTACTAATGAAAAACTGTTTTTT
CASSPRYATNEKLFF
>TRBV19|TRBD1|TRBJ2-1|NA
TGTGCCAGTAGCCAAGGGACAGCTTACAATGAGCAGTTCTTC
CASSQGTAYNEQFF
>TRBV5-8|TRBD1|TRBJ1-5|once
TGTGCCAGCAGCTTGGGGACAGGGGGCCGTCAGCCCCAGCATTTT
CASSLGTGGRQPQHF
>TRBV6-5|TRBD1|TRBJ2-5|NA
TGTGCCAGCAGTTTCTTGGGGACAGGGGGCTTAGAGACCCAGTACTTC
CASSFLGTGGLETQYF
>TRBV19|TRBD2|TRBJ2-3|NA
TGTGCCAGTAGTTTTGCCCCGGGGGGGAGCACAGATACGCAGTATTTT
CASSFAPGGSTDTQYF
>TRBV3-1/TRBV3-2|NA|TRBJ2-1|once
TGTGCCAGCAGCCTCAGCGGGGCGGGGGCCACGGGCGAGCAGTTCTTC
CASSLSGAGATGEQFF
>TRBV12-3/TRBV12-4|NA|TRBJ2-7|NA
TGTGCCAGCAGCCTGGTAAACAGATACGAGCAGTACTTC
CASSLVNRYEQYF
>TRBV7-9|TRBD1|TRBJ1-4|NA
TGTGCCAGCAGCTTAGCTCCGTCTGGGCTACAGGGGGCGGGTGAAAAACTGTTTTTT
CASSLAPSGLQGAGEKLFF
>TRBV28|NA|TRBJ2-2|NA
TGTGCCAGCAGCCCCCAATCGGGATCAGGCGGGGAGCTGTTTTTT
CASSPQSGSGGELFF
>TRBV18|NA|TRBJ1-5|NA
TGTGCCAGCTCGCAACAAAGGGGCAATCAGCCCCAGCATTTT
CASSQQRGNQPQHF
>TRBV6-5|NA|TRBJ1-2|NA
TGTGCCAGCAATCGACAGTCTTATGGCTACACCTTC
CASNRQSYGYTF
>TRBV5-1|TRBD1|TRBJ1-4|NA
TGCGCCAGCAGCTGGGACAGAGAAAGAGCAACTAATGAAAAACTGTTTTTT
CASSWDRERATNEKLFF
>TRBV4-3|TRBD1|TRBJ2-6|NA
TGCGCCAGCAGCCAAGATGGGACAGGGGCTGCTGGGGCCAACGTCCTGACTTTC
CASSQDGTGAAGANVLTF
>TRBV28|TRBD1|TRBJ1-2|NA
TGTGCCAGCAGTTCCCGGGACAGAATTAACTATGGCTACACCTTC
CASSSRDRINYGYTF
>TRBV28|NA|TRBJ1-3|NA
TGTGCCAGCAGTTTCGGGACTGTGAGAAACACCATATATTTT
CASSFGTVRNTIYF
>TRBV30|TRBD1|TRBJ1-2|NA
TGTGCCTGGAGCGACGGGACAGCCCGCGAGGGCTACACCTTC
CAWSDGTAREGYTF
>TRBV12-3/TRBV12-4|NA|TRBJ2-1|NA
TGTGCCAGCAGTTTAAGGGGGTCGGATGAGCAGTTCTTC
CASSLRGSDEQFF
>TRBV6-5|NA|TRBJ1-5|once
TGTGCCAGCACCGTTAGGGGTGCTAATCAGCCCCAGCATTTT
CASTVRGANQPQHF
>TRBV5-6|NA|TRBJ2-2|NA
TGTGCCAGCAGCAAAACCCGACGCGGGGAGCTGTTTTTT
CASSKTRRGELFF
>TRBV5-1|NA|TRBJ2-1|once
TGCGCCAGCAGCACATTGGGACTCCCCAATGAGCAGTTCTTC
CASSTLGLPNEQFF
>TRBV24-1|NA|TRBJ2-3|NA
TGTGCCACCAGTGATTTGAAGGGTCAGGGTTCTTTTGGGCAACATACGCAGTATTTT
CATSDLKGQGSFGQHTQYF
>TRBV19|NA|TRBJ1-5|NA
TGTGCCAGTAGTATCCTCCCCAGGGGAGGCAATCAGCCCCAGCATTTT
CASSILPRGGNQPQHF
>TRBV24-1|TRBD1|TRBJ1-5|NA
TGTGCCACTCAAGGACAGGGCGCGGGGCCCCAGCATTTT
CATQGQGAGPQHF
>TRBV24-1|NA|TRBJ2-2|NA
TGTGCCACCGGACGGGGCACCGGGGAGCTGTTTTTT
CATGRGTGELFF
>TRBV19|TRBD1|TRBJ2-5|NA
TGTGCCAGTAGTATAGAAAGGGGGCGGCAAGAGACCCAGTACTTC
CASSIERGRQETQYF
>TRBV9|TRBD1|TRBJ1-3|NA
TGTGCCAGCAGCGCCACTACAGGGGGGTCGAACACCATATATTTT
CASSATTGGSNTIYF
>TRBV7-2|NA|TRBJ2-7|NA
TGTGCCAGCAACAAACGGGATAGCGACTACGAGCAGTACTTC
CASNKRDSDYEQYF
>TRBV5-1|NA|TRBJ1-3|once
TGCGCCAGCAGCCTTCAGGGAATCGGCTCTGGAAACACCATATATTTT
CASSLQGIGSGNTIYF
>TRBV9|NA|TRBJ1-1|NA
TGTGCCAGCAGCGTAGATGGATTAATGAACACTGAAGCTTTCTTT
CASSVDGLMNTEAFF
>TRBV12-3/TRBV12-4|NA|TRBJ1-5|NA
TGTGCCAGCAGTTTAGGGCCGGGAGACCAGCATTTT
CASSLGPGDQHF
>TRBV19|NA|TRBJ1-5|NA
TGTGCCACCCAAGATTATAGCAATCAGCCCCAGCATTTT
CATQDYSNQPQHF
>TRBV5-1|NA|TRBJ2-7|NA
TGCGCCAGCAGCTTCCTGGGAGGGGGTAACTACGAGCAGTACTTC
CASSFLGGGNYEQYF
>TRBV24-1|NA|TRBJ2-1|once
TGTGCCACCAACTATCTAGATGAGCAGTTCTTC
CATNYLDEQFF
>TRBV19|TRBD2|TRBJ2-1|NA
TGTGCCAGTAGTCCCCGAAGCGGGAGTACTCGCGATGAGCAGTTCTTC
CASSPRSGSTRDEQFF
>TRBV28|NA|TRBJ2-7|NA
TGTGCCAGCAGTCACGGGATAGGGATGTACGAGCAGTACTTC
CASSHGIGMYEQYF
>TRBV29-1|NA|TRBJ2-2|NA
TGCAGCGTTACTCAAACCGGGGAGCTGTTTTTT
CSVTQTGELFF